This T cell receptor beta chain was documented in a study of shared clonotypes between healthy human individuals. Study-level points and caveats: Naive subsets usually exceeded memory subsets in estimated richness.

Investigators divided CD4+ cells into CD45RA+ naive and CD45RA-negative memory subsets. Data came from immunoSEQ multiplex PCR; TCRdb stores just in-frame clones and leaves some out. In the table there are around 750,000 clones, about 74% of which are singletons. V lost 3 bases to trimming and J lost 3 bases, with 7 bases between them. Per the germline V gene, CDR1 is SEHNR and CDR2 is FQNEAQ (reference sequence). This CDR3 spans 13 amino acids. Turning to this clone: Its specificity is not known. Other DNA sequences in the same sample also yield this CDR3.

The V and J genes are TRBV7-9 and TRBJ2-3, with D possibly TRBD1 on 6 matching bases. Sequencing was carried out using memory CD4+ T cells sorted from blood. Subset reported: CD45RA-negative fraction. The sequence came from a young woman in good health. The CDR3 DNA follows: TGTGCCAGCAGCTTTAGGGGGACAGATACGCAGTATTTT. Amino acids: CASSFRGTDTQYF.